The 20 T cell receptor beta chains listed next were all sequenced from one sample in a study of blood T cell repertoires in COVID-19. The repertoire was sequenced with immunoSEQ multiplex PCR; TCRdb's copy has only in-frame clones and lacks some. This table holds almost 100,000 clones, around nine tenths found once. The material sequenced was peripheral blood. The source of these receptors is a man aged 50-60 years with acute or convalescent COVID-19.

The chain links TRBV2 to TRBJ2-3; 7 positions agree with TRBD2. J was trimmed by 0 bases and V by 4 bases; bases with no gene match: 7. The germline CDR1 and CDR2 sequences are SNHLY and FYNNEI. This CDR3 region has 16 residues. CDR3 nucleotides: TGTGCCAGCAGTGGCCCTAGCGGCTATAGCACAGATACGCAGTATTTT. Protein product: CASSGPSGYSTDTQYF.

J is TRBJ1-5 and V is TRBV18; D call uncertain. Germline V gene data show CDR1 as KGHSH and CDR2 as LQKENI. The CDR3 sequence is 14 residues long. Trimming took 4 bases from V and 3 from J, leaving 10 bases between them. CDR3: CASSRAGPNQPQHF. The CDR3 DNA follows: TGTGCCAGCTCACGGGCCGGCCCCAATCAGCCCCAGCATTTT.

The chain recombines TRBV7-2 with TRBJ1-1, with D possibly matching TRBD1 (6 bases). Germline CDR1 SGHTA, CDR2 FQGNSA. The CDR3 is 15 amino acids. The V gene lost 3 bases and the J gene lost 2 bases, with 13 bases spanning the gap. In nucleotides, the CDR3 is TGTGCCAGCAGCTTTATGGGGGCAGAAAACACTGAAGCTTTCTTT. As protein: CASSFMGAENTEAFF. The full variable domain, with the rest looked up from reference TRBV7-2 and TRBJ1-1, is GAGVSQSPSNKVTEKGKDVELRCDPISGHTALYWYRQSLGQGLEFLIYFQGNSAPDKSGLPSDRFSAERTGGSVSTLTIQRTQQEDSAVYLCASSFMGAENTEAFFGQGTRLTVV.

The chain is built from TRBV13 and TRBJ2-7; TRBD2 matches at 9 bases. J gave up 4 bases and V 6 bases, and 7 bases lay outside the gene matches. CDR3 size: 14 residues. Germline assignment: CDR1 PRHDT and CDR2 FYEKMQ (reference sequence). In DNA form, the CDR3 reads TGTGCCAGCAGAGAAAGCGGGAGGAATTACGAGCAGTACTTC. Amino acid sequence: CASRESGRNYEQYF. The complete variable domain, with remaining parts taken from reference TRBV13 and TRBJ2-7, reads AAGVIQSPRHLIKEKRETATLKCYPIPRHDTVYWYQQGPGQDPQFLISFYEKMQSDKGSIPDRFSAQQFSDYHSELNMSSLELGDSALYFCASRESGRNYEQYFGPGTRLTVT.

CDR3 residues: CARYRISYNSPLHF. The CDR3 nucleotides are TGTGCCAGATACAGAATCTCCTATAATTCACCCCTCCACTTT. V usage is TRBV21-1 and J usage is TRBJ1-6; the listed D gene, TRBD1, was not tested against the DNA. TRBV21-1 is classified as a pseudogene. There are 14 residues in the CDR3.

The V gene is TRBV5-6, the J gene TRBJ2-1, with 8 bases matching TRBD2. The CDR3 spans 16 residues. Germline V gene lookup returns CDR1 SGHDT and CDR2 YYEEEE. V shed 3 bases and J 4 bases; nucleotides not matched to a gene: 9. The CDR3, as DNA: TGTGCCAGCAGCTCCACCTTAGCGGGAAGGTACAATGAGCAGTTCTTC. This sequence encodes CASSSTLAGRYNEQFF.

The chain joins TRBV10-3 to TRBJ2-1; 12 bases fit TRBD2. After removal of 5 bases from V and 6 bases from J, the junction contained 2 bases not matched to a gene. This CDR3 spans 14 amino acids. The V gene's germline CDR1 is ENHRY and CDR2 SYGVKD. CDR3 DNA sequence: TGTGCCATCAGTCCTAGCGGGAGGGTCAATGAGCAGTTCTTC. Translation: CAISPSGRVNEQFF.

This clone was observed once. V usage is TRBV30 and J usage is TRBJ1-5; unclear D gene. CDR1 is GTSNPN and CDR2 is SVGIG in the germline V gene (reference sequence). With 4 bases removed from V and 3 bases from J, the gap between germline ends came to 10 bases. This CDR3 is 13 amino acids long. The CDR3 loop reads CAWTPGFNQPQHF. CDR3 in DNA: TGTGCCTGGACCCCGGGGTTCAATCAGCCCCAGCATTTT.

For the CDR3, the DNA is TGTGCCAGCGAGCCTACAGGGAACACTGAAGCTTTCTTT. Translating gives CASEPTGNTEAFF. This chain links TRBV6-5 with TRBJ1-1; the D gene is possibly TRBD1 (5 bases). V lost 8 bases and J 1 base, leaving 11 bases between the germline ends. CDR3 length: 13 amino acids. Germline CDR1 and CDR2: MNHEY and SVGAGI.

This chain links TRBV29-1 with TRBJ2-3, with 8 bases lining up with TRBD1. V shed 6 bases and J 4 bases; nucleotides not matched to a gene: 6. CDR3 length: 13 residues. The germline CDR1 and CDR2 sequences are SQVTM and ANQGSEA. CDR3 nucleotide sequence: TGCAGCGTAGGACAGGGCGGGGCAGATACGCAGTATTTT. It encodes CSVGQGGADTQYF.

In DNA form, the CDR3 reads TGTGCCAGCTCACCACCTAGCGGGAGAAATGAGCAGTTCTTC. It translates to CASSPPSGRNEQFF. The chain uses TRBV18 and TRBJ2-1; TRBD2 agrees at 9 bases. After removal of 0 bases from V and 7 bases from J, the junction contained 1 base not matched to a gene. The CDR3 sequence is 14 residues long. Germline assignment: CDR1 KGHSH and CDR2 LQKENI.

The rearrangement uses TRBV9 and TRBJ2-2, with a possible D match to TRBD2 (6 bases). V lost 0 bases, J lost 4 bases, and 13 bases lay in between. CDR3 length: 16 residues. In germline, CDR1 is SGDLS, CDR2 YYNGEE. CDR3: CASSVVGRESTGELFF. The CDR3 coding sequence is TGTGCCAGCAGCGTAGTGGGACGGGAGAGCACCGGGGAGCTGTTTTTT.

This clone has a single count. This chain connects TRBV5-8 to TRBJ2-7; 9 nucleotides match TRBD1. CDR1 SGHTS and CDR2 YDEGEE come from the germline V gene. The CDR3 runs 14 residues. The V gene end was trimmed by 2 bases and the J gene end by 6 bases; junction bases not matched to a gene: 6. The CDR3 DNA reads as TGTGCCAGCAGCTTCGGGACAGGGCGGTTCGAGCAGTACTTC. Its protein product is CASSFGTGRFEQYF.

The V gene is TRBV5-1, the J gene TRBJ2-2; the match to TRBD1 covers 7 bases. Germline V gene data show CDR1 as SGHRS and CDR2 as YFSETQ. This CDR3 has 15 residues. Unmatched junction bases numbered 5, after V lost 4 bases and J lost 2 bases. CDR3 DNA sequence: TGCGCCAGCAGCCCGACAGGGCACAACACCGGGGAGCTGTTTTTT. Translated, it gives CASSPTGHNTGELFF.

This sequence joins TRBV5-1 and TRBJ2-3, with TRBD2 as a possible D gene (6 bases). The CDR3 totals 14 residues. The V end lost 3 bases, the J end lost 0 bases, and 8 bases lay between the germline ends. The germline V gene has CDR1 SGHRS and CDR2 YFSETQ. Written as DNA, the CDR3 is TGCGCCAGCAGCTCGCGGGGTAGCACAGATACGCAGTATTTT. Amino acids: CASSSRGSTDTQYF.

The chain carries TRBV7-8 and TRBJ2-1, with 9 bases that match TRBD2. The V segment lost 1 base and the J segment 4 bases; nucleotides outside the gene matches: 5. This CDR3 spans 16 amino acids. Germline CDR1 and CDR2: SGHVS and FQNEAQ. The CDR3, as DNA: TGTGCCAGCAGCTTAGAGGGACTAGCTGCTTACAATGAGCAGTTCTTC. Translated: CASSLEGLAAYNEQFF.

V gene TRBV12-3 or TRBV12-4 combines with J gene TRBJ2-7, with D maybe TRBD2 (6 bases). Trimming removed 6 bases from V and 5 bases from J, with 11 bases in between. This CDR3 spans 12 amino acids. CDR3 bases: TGTGCCAGCAGCGGGAGTCTCAACGAGCAGTACTTC. It specifies CASSGSLNEQYF.

V and J are TRBV4-1 and TRBJ1-4, with D unresolved. This CDR3 has 16 amino acids. Trimming took off 1 base at V and 5 bases at J, with 14 bases between the two ends. Germline V gene sequence: CDR1 MGHRA, CDR2 YSYEKL. For the CDR3, the DNA is TGCGCCAGCAGCCAAGTTTTCAGGAATATAAATGAAAAACTGTTTTTT. It yields the protein CASSQVFRNINEKLFF.

The gene calls are TRBV7-9 and TRBJ2-7, with D tentatively TRBD2 (5 bases). This CDR3 contains 13 residues. Germline lookup yields CDR1 SEHNR and CDR2 FQNEAQ (reference sequence). V was shortened by 5 bases and J by 4 bases, with 12 bases between the two germline ends. For the CDR3, the DNA is TGTGCCAGCAGCCGGACTGTCGGATACGAGCAGTACTTC. Encoded protein: CASSRTVGYEQYF.

This clone appeared a few times. The gene calls are TRBV11-3 and TRBJ1-1; maybe TRBD1 (5 bases). Germline V gene sequence: CDR1 SGHNT, CDR2 YENEEA. Trimming cost V 4 bases and J 2 bases, with 11 bases left between them. This CDR3 is built from 14 residues. The CDR3 bases are TGTGCCAGCAGCTCTGAATGGGGCAACACTGAAGCTTTCTTT. It is translated as CASSSEWGNTEAFF.